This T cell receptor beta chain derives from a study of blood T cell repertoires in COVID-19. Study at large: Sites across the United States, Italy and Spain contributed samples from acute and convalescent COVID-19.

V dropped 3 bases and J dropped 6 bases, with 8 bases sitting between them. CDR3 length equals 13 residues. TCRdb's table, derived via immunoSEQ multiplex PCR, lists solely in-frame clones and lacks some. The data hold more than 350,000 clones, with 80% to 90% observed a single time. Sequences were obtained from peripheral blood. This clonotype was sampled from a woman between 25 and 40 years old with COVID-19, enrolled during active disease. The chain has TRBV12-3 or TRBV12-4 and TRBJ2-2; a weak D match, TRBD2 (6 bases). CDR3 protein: CASSLRGAGELFF. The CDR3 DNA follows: TGTGCCAGCAGTTTGCGGGGAGCCGGGGAGCTGTTTTTT.